This T cell receptor beta chain comes out of a study of blood T cell repertoires in COVID-19. As for the study in general: Samples representing acute and convalescent COVID-19 were sourced from the United States, Italy and Spain. Sources were T cells, B-cell-depleted T cells, or PBMCs; the material itself was cDNA or gDNA.

The method was immunoSEQ multiplex PCR; TCRdb's version includes in-frame clones alone and lacks a portion of them. The sample comprises 150,000 or so clones, roughly four fifths of which are singletons, and under 2% rests with the top ten. The CDR3 is 16 residues long. V lost 0 bases and J lost 4, with 15 bases in between. In germline, CDR1 is MNHNY, CDR2 SVGAGI (reference sequence). The V and J genes are TRBV6-6 and TRBJ2-5, with D possibly matching TRBD1 (5 bases). This receptor was obtained from a man older than 75 with acute or convalescent COVID-19. Material for sequencing was peripheral blood. CDR3 nucleotide sequence: TGTGCCAGCAGTTACTCGATATCTGGGGCTGGAGAGACCCAGTACTTC. Protein: CASSYSISGAGETQYF.